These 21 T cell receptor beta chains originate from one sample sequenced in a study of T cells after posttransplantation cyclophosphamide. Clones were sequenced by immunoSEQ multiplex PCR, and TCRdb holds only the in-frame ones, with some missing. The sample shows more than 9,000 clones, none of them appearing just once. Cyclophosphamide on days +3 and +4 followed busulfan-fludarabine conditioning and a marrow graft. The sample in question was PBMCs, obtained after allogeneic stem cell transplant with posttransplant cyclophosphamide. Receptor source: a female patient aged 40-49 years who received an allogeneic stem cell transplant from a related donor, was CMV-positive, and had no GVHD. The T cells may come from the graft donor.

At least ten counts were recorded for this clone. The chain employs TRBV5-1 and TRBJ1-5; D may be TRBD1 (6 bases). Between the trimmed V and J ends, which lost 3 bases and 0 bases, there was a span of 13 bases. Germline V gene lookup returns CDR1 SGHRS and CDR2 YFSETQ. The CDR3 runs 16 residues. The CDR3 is CASSWGHRYSNQPQHF. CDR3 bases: TGCGCCAGCAGCTGGGGACATCGGTATAGCAATCAGCCCCAGCATTTT.

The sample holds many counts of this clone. CDR3 amino acids: CAISESGGNPSTDTQYF. CDR3 coding DNA: TGTGCCATCAGTGAGTCGGGGGGAAACCCTTCCACAGATACGCAGTATTTT. The chain links TRBV10-3 to TRBJ2-3; perhaps TRBD2 as D (6 bases). V was shortened by 0 bases and J by 2 bases, with 15 bases between the two germline ends. The CDR3 consists of 17 residues. Germline CDR1 ENHRY, CDR2 SYGVKD.

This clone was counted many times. CDR3 in DNA: TGTGCCAGCAGCCCCGGGGGGTGGGATGAAAAACTGTTTTTT. It specifies CASSPGGWDEKLFF. This chain joins TRBV6-6 and TRBJ1-4; D possibly corresponds to TRBD1 (5 bases). Trimming took 6 bases from V and 6 from J, leaving 14 bases between them. Germline V gene sequence: CDR1 MNHNY, CDR2 SVGAGI (reference sequence). The CDR3 spans 14 residues.

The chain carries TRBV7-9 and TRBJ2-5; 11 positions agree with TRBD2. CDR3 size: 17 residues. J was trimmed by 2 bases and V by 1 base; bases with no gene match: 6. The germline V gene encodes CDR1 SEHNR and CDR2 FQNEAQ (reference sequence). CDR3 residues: CASSLGASSGGQETQYF. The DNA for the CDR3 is TGTGCCAGCAGCTTAGGGGCTTCTAGCGGGGGGCAAGAGACCCAGTACTTC.

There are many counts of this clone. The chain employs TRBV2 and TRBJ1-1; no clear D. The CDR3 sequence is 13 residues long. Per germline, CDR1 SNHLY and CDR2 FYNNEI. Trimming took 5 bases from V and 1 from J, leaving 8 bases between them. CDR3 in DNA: TGTGCCAGCAGTTTTACAGAGAACACTGAAGCTTTCTTT. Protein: CASSFTENTEAFF. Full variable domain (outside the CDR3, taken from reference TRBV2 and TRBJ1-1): EPEVTQTPSHQVTQMGQEVILRCVPISNHLYFYWYRQILGQKVEFLVSFYNNEISEKSEIFDDQFSVERPDGSNFTLKIRSTKLEDSAMYFCASSFTENTEAFFGQGTRLTVV.

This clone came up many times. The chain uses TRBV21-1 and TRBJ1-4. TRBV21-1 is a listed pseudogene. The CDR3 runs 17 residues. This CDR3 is CASSARDFGGSDEKLFF. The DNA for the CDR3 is TGTGCCAGCAGCGCCCGGGACTTTGGGGGTTCGGATGAAAAACTGTTTTTT.

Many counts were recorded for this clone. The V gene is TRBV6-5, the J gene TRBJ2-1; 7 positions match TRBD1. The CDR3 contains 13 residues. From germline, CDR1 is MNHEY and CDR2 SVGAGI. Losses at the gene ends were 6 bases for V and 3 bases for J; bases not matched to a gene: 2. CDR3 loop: CASSRDSYNEQFF. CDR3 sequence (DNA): TGTGCCAGCAGCCGGGACAGCTACAATGAGCAGTTCTTC.

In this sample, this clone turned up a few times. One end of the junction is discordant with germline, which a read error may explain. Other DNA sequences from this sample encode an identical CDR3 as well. The DNA for the CDR3 is TGTGCCAGCAGCTTAAGTGGGACAGCGAACACCGGGGAACTGTTTTTT. Protein: CASSLSGTANTGELFF. V and J are TRBV7-3 and TRBJ2-2; 7 nucleotides align to TRBD1. Germline V lookup: CDR1 SGHTA, CDR2 FQGTGA. The CDR3 totals 16 residues.

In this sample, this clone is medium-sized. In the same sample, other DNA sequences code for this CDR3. The CDR3 nucleotides are TGTGCCAGCAGCTTAGATTACAGGGGGCCCTACGAGCAGTACTTC. It is translated as CASSLDYRGPYEQYF. This sequence joins TRBV11-2 and TRBJ2-7, with 9 bases that match TRBD1. The CDR3 is 15 residues long. After removal of 0 bases from V and 2 bases from J, the junction contained 2 bases not matched to a gene. Germline V gene data show CDR1 as SGHAT and CDR2 as FQNNGV.

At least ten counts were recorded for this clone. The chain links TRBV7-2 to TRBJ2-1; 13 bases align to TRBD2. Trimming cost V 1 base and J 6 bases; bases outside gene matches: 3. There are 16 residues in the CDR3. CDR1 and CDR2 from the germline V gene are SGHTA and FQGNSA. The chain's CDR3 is CASSLGTSGGLNEQFF. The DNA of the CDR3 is TGTGCCAGCAGCTTAGGGACTAGCGGGGGCCTCAATGAGCAGTTCTTC.

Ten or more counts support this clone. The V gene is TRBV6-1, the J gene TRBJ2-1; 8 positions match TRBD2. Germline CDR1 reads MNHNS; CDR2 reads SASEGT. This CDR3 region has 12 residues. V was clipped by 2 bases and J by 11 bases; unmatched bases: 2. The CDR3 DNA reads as TGTGCCAGCAGTGAACTAGCGGGCCAGCAGTTCTTC. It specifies CASSELAGQQFF.

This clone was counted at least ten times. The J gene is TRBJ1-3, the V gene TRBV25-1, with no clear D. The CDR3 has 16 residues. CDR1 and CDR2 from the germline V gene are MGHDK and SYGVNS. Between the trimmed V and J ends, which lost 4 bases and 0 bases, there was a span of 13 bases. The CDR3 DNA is TGTGCCAGCAGTGGCGGTGGCGTACTCTCTGGAAACACCATATATTTT. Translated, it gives CASSGGGVLSGNTIYF.

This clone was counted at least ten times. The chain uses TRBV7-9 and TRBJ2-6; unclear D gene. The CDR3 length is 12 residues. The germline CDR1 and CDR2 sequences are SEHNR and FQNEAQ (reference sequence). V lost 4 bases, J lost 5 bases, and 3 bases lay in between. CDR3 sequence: CASSSRANVLTF. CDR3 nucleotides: TGTGCCAGCAGCTCAAGGGCCAACGTCCTGACTTTC. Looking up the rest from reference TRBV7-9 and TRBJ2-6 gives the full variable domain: DTGVSQNPRHKITKRGQNVTFRCDPISEHNRLYWYRQTLGQGPEFLTYFQNEAQLEKSRLLSDRFSAERPKGSFSTLEIQRTEQGDSAMYLCASSSRANVLTFGAGSRLTVL.

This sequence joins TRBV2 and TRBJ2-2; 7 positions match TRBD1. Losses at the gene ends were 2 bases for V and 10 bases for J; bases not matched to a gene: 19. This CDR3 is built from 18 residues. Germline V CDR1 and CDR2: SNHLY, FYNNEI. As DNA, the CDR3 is TGTGCCAGCAGTGAACGTGGAGAGGGTTGGACAGGCTGGGAGGAGCTGTTTTTT. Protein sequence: CASSERGEGWTGWEELFF.

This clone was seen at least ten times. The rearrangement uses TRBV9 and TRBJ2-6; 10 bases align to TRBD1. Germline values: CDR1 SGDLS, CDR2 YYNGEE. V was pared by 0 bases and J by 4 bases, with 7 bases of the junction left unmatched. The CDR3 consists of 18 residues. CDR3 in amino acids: CASSVDRDRGYGANVLTF. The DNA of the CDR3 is TGTGCCAGCAGCGTAGATCGGGACAGGGGTTACGGGGCCAACGTCCTGACTTTC.

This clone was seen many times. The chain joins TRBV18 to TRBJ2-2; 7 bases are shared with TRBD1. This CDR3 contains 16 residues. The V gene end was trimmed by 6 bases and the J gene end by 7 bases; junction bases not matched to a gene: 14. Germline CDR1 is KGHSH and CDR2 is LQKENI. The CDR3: CASSLNGQVQGGELFF. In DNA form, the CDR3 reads TGTGCCAGCTCTCTAAACGGACAGGTCCAGGGCGGGGAGCTGTTTTTT.

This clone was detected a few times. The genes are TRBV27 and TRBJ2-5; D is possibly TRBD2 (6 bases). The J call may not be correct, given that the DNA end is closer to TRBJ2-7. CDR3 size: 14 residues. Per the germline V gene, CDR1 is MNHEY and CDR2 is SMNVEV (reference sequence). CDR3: CASRMEGGPNEQYF. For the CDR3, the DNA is TGTGCCAGTAGGATGGAGGGAGGCCCCAACGAGCAGTACTTC.

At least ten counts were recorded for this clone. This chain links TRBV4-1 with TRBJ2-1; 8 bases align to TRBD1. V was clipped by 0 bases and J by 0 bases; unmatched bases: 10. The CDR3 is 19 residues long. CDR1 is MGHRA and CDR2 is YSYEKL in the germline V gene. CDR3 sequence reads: CASSQDQLRDRLSYNEQFF. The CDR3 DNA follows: TGCGCCAGCAGCCAAGATCAATTAAGGGACAGGCTCTCCTACAATGAGCAGTTCTTC.

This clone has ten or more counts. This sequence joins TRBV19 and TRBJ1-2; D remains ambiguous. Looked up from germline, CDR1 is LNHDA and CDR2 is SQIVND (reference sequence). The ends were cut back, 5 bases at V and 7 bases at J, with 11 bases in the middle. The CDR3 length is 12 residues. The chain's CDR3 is CASSPRGSGYTF. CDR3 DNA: TGTGCCAGTAGTCCCCGAGGATCTGGCTACACCTTC.

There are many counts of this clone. The CDR3 bases are TGTGCCAGCCGGGGACAGTATCAAGAGACCCAGTACTTC. It translates to CASRGQYQETQYF. This chain links TRBV6-1 with TRBJ2-5; 7 nucleotides line up with TRBD1. The CDR3 totals 13 residues. Unmatched junction bases numbered 5, after V lost 8 bases and J lost 2 bases. Germline CDR1 is MNHNS and CDR2 is SASEGT.

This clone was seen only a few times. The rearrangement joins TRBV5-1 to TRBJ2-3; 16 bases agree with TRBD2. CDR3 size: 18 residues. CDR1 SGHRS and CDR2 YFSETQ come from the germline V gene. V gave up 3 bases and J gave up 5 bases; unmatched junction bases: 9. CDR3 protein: CASSSGLAGGPGQDTQYF. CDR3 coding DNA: TGCGCCAGCAGCTCGGGACTAGCGGGGGGGCCTGGTCAAGATACGCAGTATTTT.